Here is one T cell receptor beta chain with its context. The antigen remains undetermined. This record comes from a study of neoadjuvant nivolumab and ipilimumab in lung cancer. As for the study in general: Patients got nivolumab 3 mg/kg on days 1, 15 and 29; combination added ipilimumab 1 mg/kg day 1. Study-level results: Compared with tumor-adjacent uninvolved lung, resected tumors showed greater richness and clonality. Higher pretherapy blood TCR richness went with higher resected-tumor richness. A small number of samples were TCR sequenced.

TCRdb's copy holds only in-frame clones and misses some; the assay was immunoSEQ multiplex PCR. Among approximately 30,000 clones, just over 90% were seen once, and the ten largest hold almost 5%. The CDR3 is 15 residues long. Germline assignment: CDR1 MNHNS and CDR2 SASEGT. V lost 1 base to trimming and J lost 7 bases, with 13 bases between them. The rearrangement joins TRBV6-1 to TRBJ1-4; D gene unclear. The receptor was isolated from an adult with non-small cell lung cancer. The source was peripheral blood, collected after neoadjuvant nivolumab, alone or with ipilimumab, at or shortly before surgery. CDR3 residues: CASSEEPGTPEKLFF. As DNA, the CDR3 is TGTGCCAGCAGTGAAGAGCCGGGAACCCCTGAAAAACTGTTTTTT.